These T cell receptor beta chains were read from a single sample in a study of T-cell reconstitution after alpha-beta-depleted transplantation in children. TCRdb ran MiXCR on the PCR reads and lists one entry per CDR3 protein. Of some 550,000 distinct CDR3 sequences in the sample, about 23% are singletons; the top ten hold 13% to 15%. This material consisted of PBMCs, mostly from graft donor cells, taken 360 days after TCRalphabeta/CD19-depleted stem cell transplant. Receptor source: a boy less than two years old who had a stem cell transplant for acute myeloid leukemia, so the T cells may come from the graft donor. Both conserved end residues are part of each CDR3. The D gene is left open where the match is weak. Part of the rows lack a size; the others show once, few, many or a class for expanded clones.

>TRBV24-1|-|TRBD2|TRBJ2-3
CAASDVGTRGDTQYF
TGTGCGGCCAGTGATGTTGGGACTAGAGGGGATACGCAGTATTTT
>TRBV24-1|-|TRBD1|TRBJ2-1
CATSDRSGGSYNEQFF
TGTGCCACCAGTGACCGGTCAGGGGGTTCCTACAATGAGCAGTTCTTC
>TRBV3-1|few|-|TRBJ2-1
CASSQAPTGPYNEQFF
TGTGCCAGCAGCCAAGCCCCGACAGGACCTTACAATGAGCAGTTCTTC
>TRBV28|-|-|TRBJ2-4
CASSLRGQILAKNIQYF
TGTGCCAGCAGTTTACGAGGACAGATCCTAGCCAAAAACATTCAGTACTTC
>TRBV7-9|-|-|TRBJ2-7
CASSFAGISSYEQYF
TGTGCCAGCAGCTTTGCAGGGATCAGCTCCTACGAGCAGTACTTC
>TRBV2|-|-|TRBJ1-2
CASSIQGTNYGYTF
TGTGCCAGCAGTATTCAGGGTACCAACTATGGCTACACCTTC
>TRBV5-5|-|TRBD1|TRBJ2-5
CASSFETGGPWETQYF
TGTGCCAGCAGCTTTGAGACAGGGGGCCCGTGGGAGACCCAGTACTTC
>TRBV29-1|few|-|TRBJ1-4
CSVEDPMATNEKLFF
TGCAGCGTTGAAGACCCGATGGCAACTAATGAAAAACTGTTTTTT
>TRBV5-5|few|TRBD2|TRBJ2-3
CASSFSGLGPTDTQYF
TGTGCCAGCAGCTTCTCAGGACTAGGGCCCACAGATACGCAGTATTTT
>TRBV24-1|-|-|TRBJ2-4
CATSSSRRDIQYF
TGTGCCACCAGTTCCTCTCGACGGGACATTCAGTACTTC
>TRBV12-3/TRBV12-4|many|-|TRBJ2-7
CASSSTGTLYEQYF
TGTGCCAGCAGTTCCACAGGGACCCTCTACGAGCAGTACTTC
>TRBV29-1|few|-|TRBJ1-1
CSVQNTEAFF
TGCAGCGTTCAGAACACTGAAGCTTTCTTT
>TRBV5-1|-|TRBD2|TRBJ2-3
CASSTASTSGGTDTQYF
TGCGCCAGCAGCACCGCCTCCACTAGCGGGGGAACAGATACGCAGTATTTT
>TRBV12-3/TRBV12-4|once|TRBD2|TRBJ2-1
CAICLNTGLAGAWGNEQFF
TGTGCCATCTGTTTAAACACAGGGTTAGCGGGGGCCTGGGGGAATGAGCAGTTCTTC
>TRBV6-4|few|TRBD2|TRBJ2-4
CASSDSTGGIYLPQNIQYF
TGTGCCAGCAGTGACTCTACGGGGGGGATATATCTGCCTCAAAACATTCAGTACTTC
>TRBV7-8|-|TRBD2|TRBJ2-5
CASRTSGGPTGGETQYF
TGTGCCAGCAGAACTAGCGGGGGGCCAACTGGAGGAGAGACCCAGTACTTC
>TRBV24-1|many|-|TRBJ2-3
CATSDRTGRDTQYF
TGTGCCACCAGTGACCGGACGGGACGAGATACGCAGTATTTT
>TRBV28|-|TRBD2|TRBJ2-2
CAMGLGLAGPTGELFF
TGTGCCATGGGCTTGGGGCTAGCGGGGCCCACCGGGGAGCTGTTTTTT
>TRBV6-2/TRBV6-3|few|-|TRBJ2-1
CASSRLSLMDSYNEQFF
TGTGCCAGCAGTCGACTCTCCCTGATGGACTCCTACAATGAGCAGTTCTTC
>TRBV7-6|-|-|TRBJ2-5
CASSLAQGGATQYF
TGTGCCAGCAGCTTAGCGCAGGGGGGAGCGACCCAGTACTTC
>TRBV13|-|-|TRBJ2-5
CASSLVAAEQETQYF
TGTGCCAGCAGCTTAGTTGCGGCAGAACAAGAGACCCAGTACTTC
>TRBV5-1|few|-|TRBJ2-7
CASSPGGSKAEQYF
TGCGCCAGCAGCCCGGGTGGTTCGAAGGCCGAGCAGTACTTC
>TRBV20-1|-|-|TRBJ2-1
CSARDPGDGYNEQFF
TGCAGTGCTAGAGATCCAGGGGACGGATACAATGAGCAGTTCTTC
>TRBV7-8|-|TRBD1|TRBJ1-4
CASSSNRGFEKLFF
TGTGCCAGCAGCTCCAACAGGGGGTTTGAAAAACTGTTTTTT
>TRBV12-3/TRBV12-4|-|-|TRBJ1-5
CASSLVVSSNQPQHF
TGTGCCAGCAGTCTCGTCGTTAGCAGCAATCAGCCCCAGCATTTT
>TRBV28|many|-|TRBJ2-5
CASSSAGTFQETQYF
TGTGCCAGCAGTTCTGCAGGGACTTTCCAAGAGACCCAGTACTTC
>TRBV7-9|many|-|TRBJ2-7
CASSPRTGLKPAEQYF
TGTGCCAGCAGCCCCCGGACGGGACTCAAACCAGCTGAGCAGTACTTC
>TRBV7-6|many|-|TRBJ1-6
CASSLAGFSPLHF
TGTGCCAGCAGCTTGGCAGGGTTTTCACCCCTCCACTTT
>TRBV18|few|TRBD2|TRBJ2-7
CASSPPGLAYEQYF
TGTGCCAGCTCACCGCCGGGACTAGCCTACGAGCAGTACTTC
>TRBV6-5|many|-|TRBJ2-2
CASTSTQGELFF
TGTGCCAGCACCTCCACTCAAGGGGAGCTGTTTTTT
>TRBV20-1|many|TRBD2|TRBJ2-7
CSAPSSGGRYEQYF
TGCAGTGCTCCCTCTAGCGGGGGACGCTACGAGCAGTACTTC
>TRBV11-2|-|TRBD1|TRBJ2-1
CASSLPLGQGIYEQFF
TGTGCCAGCAGCTTACCGTTGGGACAGGGGATTTATGAGCAGTTCTTC
>TRBV20-1|few|TRBD2|TRBJ2-7
CSARPLAGHYEQYF
TGCAGTGCCAGACCCCTAGCGGGGCACTACGAGCAGTACTTC
>TRBV7-2|few|-|TRBJ1-2
CASSFPNRRGYTF
TGTGCCAGCAGCTTTCCAAACAGACGAGGCTACACCTTC
>TRBV6-1|few|-|TRBJ2-7
CASSEALDLYTEQYF
TGTGCCAGCAGTGAAGCGCTGGATCTCTATACTGAGCAGTACTTC
>TRBV7-2|many|-|TRBJ1-2
CASSLAPGNYGYTF
TGTGCCAGCAGCTTAGCGCCAGGGAACTATGGCTACACCTTC
>TRBV20-1|-|-|TRBJ2-7
CSARDLRGYYEQYF
TGCAGTGCTAGAGATCTAAGGGGGTACTACGAGCAGTACTTC
>TRBV24-1|-|-|TRBJ2-6
CATSDPHSYLGANVLTF
TGTGCCACCAGTGATCCCCACAGCTACCTTGGGGCCAACGTCCTGACTTTC
>TRBV12-3/TRBV12-4|few|-|TRBJ2-7
CASSLGFPDEQYF
TGTGCCAGCAGTCTAGGGTTCCCGGACGAGCAGTACTTC
>TRBV7-9|many|-|TRBJ1-4
CASSWDIDEKLFF
TGTGCCAGCAGCTGGGACATCGATGAAAAACTGTTTTTT
>TRBV6-1|many|TRBD2|TRBJ2-5
CASSELAGGQETQYF
TGTGCCAGCAGTGAACTAGCGGGGGGCCAAGAGACCCAGTACTTC
>TRBV10-3|-|-|TRBJ2-2
CATTTNTGELFF
TGTGCCACCACAACGAACACCGGGGAGCTGTTTTTT
>TRBV5-1|-|-|TRBJ2-4
CASSGGAGTGIDIQYF
TGCGCCAGCAGCGGGGGGGCCGGGACGGGGATAGACATTCAGTACTTC
>TRBV20-1|many|TRBD2|TRBJ2-3
CSARVGGGADTQYF
TGCAGTGCTAGAGTCGGCGGGGGGGCAGATACGCAGTATTTT
>TRBV25-1|-|-|TRBJ1-6
CASSDRPYSPLHF
TGTGCCAGCAGTGACAGACCGTATTCACCCCTCCACTTT
>TRBV6-5|few|-|TRBJ1-2
CASSYFEGPKLSYGYTF
TGTGCCAGCAGTTACTTCGAGGGGCCTAAGCTCTCCTATGGCTACACCTTC